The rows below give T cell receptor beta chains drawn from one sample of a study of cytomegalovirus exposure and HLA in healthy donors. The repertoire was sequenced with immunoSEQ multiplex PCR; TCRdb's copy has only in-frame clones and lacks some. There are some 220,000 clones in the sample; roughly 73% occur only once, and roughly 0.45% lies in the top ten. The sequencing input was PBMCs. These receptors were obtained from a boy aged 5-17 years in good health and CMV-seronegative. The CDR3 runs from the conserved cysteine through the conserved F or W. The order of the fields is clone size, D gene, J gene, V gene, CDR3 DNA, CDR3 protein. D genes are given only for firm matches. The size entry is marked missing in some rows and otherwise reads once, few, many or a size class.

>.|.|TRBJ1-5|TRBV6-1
TGTGCCAGCAGTGGACGACAGGGCAATCAGCCCCAGCATTTT
CASSGRQGNQPQHF
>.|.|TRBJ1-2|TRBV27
TGTGCCAGCAGCCGAGGGTTCTATGGCTACACCTTC
CASSRGFYGYTF
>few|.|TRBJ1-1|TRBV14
TGTGCCAGCAATCACGGGACAATTAACACTGAAGCTTTCTTT
CASNHGTINTEAFF
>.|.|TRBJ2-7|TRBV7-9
TGTGCCAGCAGCCCCGGACAGACGTTATCCTACGAGCAGTACTTC
CASSPGQTLSYEQYF
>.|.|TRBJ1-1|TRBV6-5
TGTGCCAGCAGTGGCACAGGACTGAACACTGAAGCTTTCTTT
CASSGTGLNTEAFF
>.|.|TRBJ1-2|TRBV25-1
TGTGCCAGCAGTGAATATTGGGGGCCGTTGGGTTACACCTTC
CASSEYWGPLGYTF
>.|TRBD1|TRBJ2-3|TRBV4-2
TGTGCCAGCAGCCATTCCGGCTCGGGACAGGGGGCGGATCATAGCACAGATACGCAGTATTTT
CASSHSGSGQGADHSTDTQYF
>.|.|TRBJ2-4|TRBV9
TGTGCCAGCAGCCCTAGAACGGGGGGCGCGACCAAAAACATTCAGTACTTC
CASSPRTGGATKNIQYF
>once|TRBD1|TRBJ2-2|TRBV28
TGTGCCAGCCGTCCACCCACAGGGGGCGGGAAAGCCGGGGAGCTGTTTTTT
CASRPPTGGGKAGELFF
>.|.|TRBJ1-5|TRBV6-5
TGTGCCAGCAGCCGCAGGGCAGCGTCCAATCAGCCCCAGCATTTT
CASSRRAASNQPQHF
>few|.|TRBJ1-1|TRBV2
TGTGCCAGCAGAGGTGACATCGAAGCTTTCTTT
CASRGDIEAFF